The T cell receptor (beta chain) described here comes from a study of cytomegalovirus exposure and HLA in healthy donors. Study-wide points: CMV serostatus alone was available as immune exposure information. The study assumed roughly uniform donor sequencing depth for presence/absence analyses. Later on, an analysis tied approximately 17,000 TCR beta sequences to HLA alleles at 0.05 false discovery rate.

Note on this clone: Its matching antigen is unknown.

Trimming pared 7 bases from V and 1 base from J, leaving 17 bases between. The germline V gene has CDR1 SNHLY and CDR2 FYNNEI. The CDR3 consists of 15 residues. The PCR ran on 60 Vbeta and 13 Jbeta primers. As handled by the study authors: Among the unique TCR beta chains that a later analysis counted, about 79 million in all, about 11 million were shared. Method: immunoSEQ multiplex PCR; TCRdb's copy keeps in-frame clones and lacks some. D and trimming come from the DNA, and the V and J calls and clone size come from that table. The table lists approximately 70,000 clones, 74% of them singletons. This clonotype was sampled from a human donor in good health. Input material: PBMCs. The rearrangement uses TRBV2 and TRBJ2-7; D is possibly TRBD1 (6 bases). CDR3 residues: CASNGGQRLSYEQYF. For the CDR3, the DNA is TGTGCCAGCAATGGAGGACAGCGACTGTCCTACGAGCAGTACTTC.